Listed below are T cell receptor beta chains from one sample, sequenced in a study of metastatic and nonmetastatic thyroid tumors. TCRdb re-called the PCR reads with MiXCR. This sample carries some 20,000 clones, 25% to 35% of them seen once, and the ten largest clones take roughly a tenth. The sample taken for sequencing was tumor tissue. The origin of the receptors is a female donor with papillary thyroid cancer or a benign thyroid nodule (not recorded which). Some clones in this sample may be carry-over from other donors' samples. CDR3s include the opening cysteine and the closing phenylalanine or tryptophan. Fields, in order: D gene, J gene, CDR3 length, V gene, clone size, CDR3 DNA, CDR3 protein. The D gene is left open where the match is weak. Size values are once, few and many counts, or a class for expanded clones, and some rows have none.

D gene: -; J gene: TRBJ2-7; CDR3 length: 13; V gene: TRBV28; clone size: few; CDR3 DNA: TGTGCCAGCAGTGTTGCCAGCTCCTACGAGCAGTACTTC; CDR3 protein: CASSVASSYEQYF
D gene: TRBD1; J gene: TRBJ2-6; CDR3 length: 17; V gene: TRBV28; clone size: few; CDR3 DNA: TGTGCCAGCAGATACTCCGGGACAGACTCTGGGGCCAACGTCCTGACTTTC; CDR3 protein: CASRYSGTDSGANVLTF
D gene: -; J gene: TRBJ2-5; CDR3 length: 14; V gene: TRBV11-2; clone size: many; CDR3 DNA: TGTGCCAGCAGCTTATCCATAGCAGCTGGGACCCAGTACTTC; CDR3 protein: CASSLSIAAGTQYF
D gene: TRBD1; J gene: TRBJ2-7; CDR3 length: 13; V gene: TRBV7-6; clone size: -; CDR3 DNA: TGTGCCAGCAGCCCCGGAGACAGGGTCGAGCAGTACTTC; CDR3 protein: CASSPGDRVEQYF
D gene: TRBD1; J gene: TRBJ2-5; CDR3 length: 15; V gene: TRBV6-1; clone size: few; CDR3 DNA: TGTGCCAGCAGTAGGGACAGGGGAGTTCCTGAGACCCAGTACTTC; CDR3 protein: CASSRDRGVPETQYF
D gene: -; J gene: TRBJ2-2; CDR3 length: 13; V gene: TRBV6-5; clone size: -; CDR3 DNA: TGTGCCAGCAGTTTTTCAACCGTGGGGGAGCTGTTTTTT; CDR3 protein: CASSFSTVGELFF
D gene: -; J gene: TRBJ2-7; CDR3 length: 12; V gene: TRBV18; clone size: -; CDR3 DNA: TGTGCCAGCTCACCAGGTGTCTACGAGCAGTACTTC; CDR3 protein: CASSPGVYEQYF
D gene: TRBD1; J gene: TRBJ1-2; CDR3 length: 15; V gene: TRBV11-3; clone size: once; CDR3 DNA: TGTGCCAGCAGCATAAGTACACAGGGGGCCGGTGGCTACACCTTC; CDR3 protein: CASSISTQGAGGYTF
D gene: TRBD1; J gene: TRBJ2-7; CDR3 length: 17; V gene: TRBV9; clone size: many; CDR3 DNA: TGTGCCAGCAGCGTAAGGGACCAACAGGGGGTGTCCTACGAGCAGTACTTC; CDR3 protein: CASSVRDQQGVSYEQYF
D gene: TRBD2; J gene: TRBJ2-7; CDR3 length: 16; V gene: TRBV6-2/TRBV6-3; clone size: -; CDR3 DNA: TGTGCCAGCAGTTACGCCGGGACTAGCTGGTGGTGCGAGCAGTACTTC; CDR3 protein: CASSYAGTSWWCEQYF
D gene: -; J gene: TRBJ1-5; CDR3 length: 15; V gene: TRBV28; clone size: many; CDR3 DNA: TGTGCCAGCAGACAGACCGGCCAAAGCAATCAGCCCCAGCATTTT; CDR3 protein: CASRQTGQSNQPQHF
D gene: TRBD1; J gene: TRBJ2-3; CDR3 length: 16; V gene: TRBV5-4; clone size: -; CDR3 DNA: TGTGCCAGCAGCTTGGTCCCGGGACAGAACACAGATACGCAGTATTTT; CDR3 protein: CASSLVPGQNTDTQYF
D gene: TRBD2; J gene: TRBJ2-2; CDR3 length: 17; V gene: TRBV11-2; clone size: -; CDR3 DNA: TGTGCCAGCAGCTTAACTAGCGGGAGTTCCCACACCTGTGAGCTGTTTTTT; CDR3 protein: CASSLTSGSSHTCELFF
D gene: TRBD2; J gene: TRBJ2-1; CDR3 length: 13; V gene: TRBV20-1; clone size: -; CDR3 DNA: TGCAGTGCTCCTTCTAGCGGGTGGGGTGAGCAGTTCTTC; CDR3 protein: CSAPSSGWGEQFF
D gene: -; J gene: TRBJ2-3; CDR3 length: 13; V gene: TRBV20-1; clone size: -; CDR3 DNA: TGCATCTCTACAGCGCTTGCTACAGATACGCAGTATTTT; CDR3 protein: CISTALATDTQYF
D gene: -; J gene: TRBJ2-1; CDR3 length: 13; V gene: TRBV3-1; clone size: medium-sized; CDR3 DNA: TGTGCCAGCAGCCGGGGGCGTAACAATGAGCAGTTCTTC; CDR3 protein: CASSRGRNNEQFF
D gene: -; J gene: TRBJ1-4; CDR3 length: 12; V gene: TRBV30; clone size: medium-sized; CDR3 DNA: TGTGCCTGGAGTGTACTGAGGGAAAAACTGTTTTTT; CDR3 protein: CAWSVLREKLFF
D gene: -; J gene: TRBJ2-3; CDR3 length: 13; V gene: TRBV20-1; clone size: -; CDR3 DNA: TGCATTTCCAGACTCTCTAGCACAGACACGCAGTATTTT; CDR3 protein: CISRLSSTDTQYF
D gene: TRBD2; J gene: TRBJ2-7; CDR3 length: 13; V gene: TRBV27; clone size: medium-sized; CDR3 DNA: TGTGCCAGCAGTCGGACTAGCGCCTACGAGCAGTACTTC; CDR3 protein: CASSRTSAYEQYF
D gene: TRBD2; J gene: TRBJ2-7; CDR3 length: 16; V gene: TRBV20-1; clone size: few; CDR3 DNA: TGCAGTGCTAGACTAACTAGCGGTAGGGCCTCCTACGATCAGTACTTC; CDR3 protein: CSARLTSGRASYDQYF
D gene: -; J gene: TRBJ2-7; CDR3 length: 13; V gene: TRBV27; clone size: few; CDR3 DNA: TGTGCCAGCAGTCGAACGGCTTCCTACGAGCAGTACTTC; CDR3 protein: CASSRTASYEQYF
D gene: TRBD1; J gene: TRBJ2-3; CDR3 length: 15; V gene: TRBV24-1; clone size: -; CDR3 DNA: TGTGCCACCAGTTATCTTTACAGGGGAATAGATACGCAGTATTTT; CDR3 protein: CATSYLYRGIDTQYF
D gene: -; J gene: TRBJ2-7; CDR3 length: 12; V gene: TRBV30; clone size: -; CDR3 DNA: TGTGCCTGGAATGACGGGTCCTACGAGCAGTACTTC; CDR3 protein: CAWNDGSYEQYF
D gene: -; J gene: TRBJ2-2; CDR3 length: 16; V gene: TRBV7-6; clone size: -; CDR3 DNA: TGTGCCAGCAGCGTGACCGGGTGGGGATTCCCCGGTGAGCTGTTTTTT; CDR3 protein: CASSVTGWGFPGELFF
D gene: -; J gene: TRBJ1-3; CDR3 length: 14; V gene: TRBV30; clone size: -; CDR3 DNA: TGTGCCTGGAGTCAGGGGATGTCTGGAAACACCATATATTTT; CDR3 protein: CAWSQGMSGNTIYF
D gene: -; J gene: TRBJ2-1; CDR3 length: 14; V gene: TRBV20-1; clone size: -; CDR3 DNA: TGCAGTGCTAAACTCATCTCTTCCTACAATGAGCAGTTCTTC; CDR3 protein: CSAKLISSYNEQFF
D gene: -; J gene: TRBJ1-1; CDR3 length: 14; V gene: TRBV12-3/TRBV12-4; clone size: -; CDR3 DNA: TGTGCCAGCAGTTTTCGGTACCTGAACACTGAATCTTTCTTT; CDR3 protein: CASSFRYLNTESFF